The entry that follows covers one T cell receptor beta chain sequence. The sample originates from a study of patients and donors after allogeneic stem cell transplantation. TCRdb analysed the RT-PCR reads with MiXCR anew, one entry per CDR3 protein. The sample includes about 230,000 distinct CDR3 sequences, about 14% of them seen just once. Unmatched junction bases numbered 3, after V lost 6 bases and J lost 1 base. Germline-derived CDR1 and CDR2 are MNHEY and SVGEGT. The length of the CDR3 is 15 residues. Input material: blood, either unsorted or a sorted T cell fraction (not recorded which). This receptor was identified in a human donor who was either an allogeneic HSCT recipient or a stem cell or donor lymphocyte infusion donor (not recorded which). It is not recorded whose cells these are; they may come from a transplant donor. The chain combines TRBV6-2 or TRBV6-3 with TRBJ2-2; TRBD2 agrees at 9 bases. The CDR3 coding sequence is TGTGCCAGCAGGAGACTAGCGGTGAACACCGGGGAGCTGTTTTTT. Translation: CASRRLAVNTGELFF.